Listed below are T cell receptor beta chains from one sample, sequenced in a study of CD4+ T cells in melanoma. Profiling relied on immunoSEQ multiplex PCR, and the TCRdb table lists in-frame clones only, not all of them. The table includes 120,000 to 150,000 clones, 92% detected once. All receptors derive from a human donor with melanoma. The conserved cysteine and the conserved F or W are not part of the CDR3 here. D genes are given only for firm matches.

length	V	J	D	CDR3
12	TRBV5-1	TRBJ2-7	.	ASTLVGGTYEQY
13	TRBV9	TRBJ2-2	.	ASSPTGVNTGELF
11	TRBV9	TRBJ2-7	.	ASSVEGVYEQY
13	TRBV19	TRBJ2-2	TRBD2	ASSSGGMVTGELF
11	TRBV29-1	TRBJ1-1	.	SVEGQPNTEAF
11	TRBV7-8	TRBJ1-5	.	ASSLTDNQPQH
12	TRBV2	TRBJ2-5	.	ASSEALPIGTQY
12	TRBV5-1	TRBJ2-5	.	ASSLGPFGETQY
13	TRBV29-1	TRBJ2-3	.	SGRLGPTSTDTQY
14	TRBV7-6	TRBJ2-2	.	ASRHGPGGTAGELF
12	TRBV6-1	TRBJ1-5	.	ASTGQISNQPQH
11	TRBV7-9	TRBJ2-5	.	ASSLWGLETQY
13	TRBV30	TRBJ2-3	.	AWSAQTQGTDTQY
12	TRBV5-1	TRBJ2-3	TRBD2	ASQRGGSTDTQY
12	TRBV7-3	TRBJ2-3	.	ASSQGSSTDTQY
11	TRBV14	TRBJ1-2	.	ASSQDRYYGYT
12	TRBV9	TRBJ2-1	.	ASSVGTRGEEQF
15	TRBV5-1	TRBJ2-2	.	ASSFGGGGANTGELF
12	TRBV29-1	TRBJ2-3	.	SVEGPGGTDTQY
10	TRBV7-9	TRBJ2-5	.	ASSRDQETQY
13	TRBV6-6	TRBJ1-4	.	ASKVQPATNEKLF
13	TRBV7-9	TRBJ2-5	.	ASSLGDSIQETQY
13	TRBV28	TRBJ2-1	TRBD1	ASSLAGGSYNEQF
13	TRBV9	TRBJ2-7	.	ASSVGGASSYEQY
12	TRBV2	TRBJ1-5	TRBD1	ASRVTGSNQPQH
11	TRBV2	TRBJ1-4	.	ASSGEVGEKLF
9	TRBV2	TRBJ2-5	.	ASSKEGAQY
13	TRBV5-4	TRBJ1-1	TRBD1	ASSSDRGPNTEAF
13	TRBV6-1	TRBJ1-2	.	ASSAHGGVNYGYT
10	TRBV5-5	TRBJ1-1	.	ASSLAPNEAF
10	TRBV6-1	TRBJ1-3	.	ASAGSGNTIY
14	TRBV2	TRBJ2-7	TRBD2	ASRRLAGAQGHEQY
13	TRBV6-1	TRBJ1-5	.	ASSVTVRGNQPQH
15	TRBV4-1	TRBJ2-7	.	ASSQDWGALLFYEQY
13	TRBV6-1	TRBJ1-3	.	ASSDSFGGGNTIY
15	TRBV5-6	TRBJ1-2	TRBD1	ASSPRTGGKSSYGYT
12	TRBV30	TRBJ2-7	.	AWSGAGIFHEQY
16	TRBV4-1	TRBJ2-1	TRBD1	ASSQVQGPASSYNEQF
14	TRBV6-5	TRBJ2-2	TRBD2	ASSYSLAGNTGELF
14	TRBV11-2	TRBJ2-7	.	ASSSLTQVTGTAVV
12	TRBV18	TRBJ1-5	.	ASSPRGTNQPQH
11	TRBV7-7	TRBJ1-1	.	ASSLTVNTEAF
13	TRBV11-2	TRBJ2-3	TRBD2	ASSIAGLITDTQY
13	TRBV18	TRBJ1-2	.	ASSPKGDNNYGYT
11	TRBV13	TRBJ1-6	TRBD1	ASSSTGGSPLH
11	TRBV5-4	TRBJ1-5	.	ASSLGSGKPQH
14	TRBV7-6	TRBJ1-5	.	ASSLAPGGPMQPQH
13	TRBV9	TRBJ2-2	.	ASSVGGAATGELF
13	TRBV5-1	TRBJ2-3	.	ASSWQAPGVDTQY
12	TRBV29-1	TRBJ2-5	.	SVGGRGRLGAQY
12	TRBV6-6	TRBJ2-2	TRBD2	ASTGGGHTGELF